This entry describes one T cell receptor (beta chain). This sample stems from a study of blood T cell repertoires in COVID-19. Whole-study context: In each case, the material was cDNA or gDNA derived from T cells, B-cell-depleted T cells, or PBMCs.

TCRdb's copy holds only in-frame clones and misses some; the assay was immunoSEQ multiplex PCR. Found here are 150,000 to 200,000 clones, around four fifths of them singletons; the top ten hold about 12%. Germline V lookup: CDR1 KGHSH, CDR2 LQKENI. The V and J ends lost 1 base and 6 bases, in that order; junction bases with no gene match: 6. This CDR3 is built from 16 residues. The sample taken for sequencing was PBMCs or T cells enriched from blood (not recorded which). The chain links TRBV18 to TRBJ2-2; 9 bases agree with TRBD1. The source is a man aged 40-55 years who had recovered from COVID-19. The CDR3 reads CASSPQGQGFAGELFF. For the CDR3, the DNA is TGTGCCAGCTCACCACAGGGACAGGGATTCGCCGGGGAGCTGTTTTTT. Looking up the rest from reference TRBV18 and TRBJ2-2 gives the full variable domain: NAGVMQNPRHLVRRRGQEARLRCSPMKGHSHVYWYRQLPEEGLKFMVYLQKENIIDESGMPKERFSAEFPKEGPSILRIQQVVRGDSAAYFCASSPQGQGFAGELFFGEGSRLTVL.